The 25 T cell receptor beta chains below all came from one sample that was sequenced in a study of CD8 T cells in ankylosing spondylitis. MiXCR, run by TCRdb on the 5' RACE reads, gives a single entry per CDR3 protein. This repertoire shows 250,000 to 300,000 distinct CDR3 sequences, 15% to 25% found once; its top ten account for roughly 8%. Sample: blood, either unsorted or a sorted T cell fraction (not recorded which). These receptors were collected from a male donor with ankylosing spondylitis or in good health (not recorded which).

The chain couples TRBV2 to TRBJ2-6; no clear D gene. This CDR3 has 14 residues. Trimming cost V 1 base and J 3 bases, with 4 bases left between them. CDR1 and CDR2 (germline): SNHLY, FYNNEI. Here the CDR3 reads CASSEGLGANVLTF. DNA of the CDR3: TGTGCCAGCAGTGAAGGGCTTGGGGCCAACGTCCTGACTTTC.

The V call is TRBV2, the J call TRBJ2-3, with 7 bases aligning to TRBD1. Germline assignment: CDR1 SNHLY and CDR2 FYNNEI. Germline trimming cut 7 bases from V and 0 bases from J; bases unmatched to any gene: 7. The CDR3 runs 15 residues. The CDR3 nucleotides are TGTGCCAGCACCGTAGAGGGGGCAAGCACAGATACGCAGTATTTT. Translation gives CASTVEGASTDTQYF.

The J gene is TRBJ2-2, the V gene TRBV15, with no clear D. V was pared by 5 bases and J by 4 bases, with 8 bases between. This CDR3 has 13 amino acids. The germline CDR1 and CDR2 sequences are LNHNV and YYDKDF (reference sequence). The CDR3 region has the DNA TGTGCCACCAGCTTCGGGCTCACCGGGGAGCTGTTTTTT. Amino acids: CATSFGLTGELFF.

The CDR3: CASSPEGGITTQYF. DNA of the CDR3: TGTGCCAGCAGCCCCGAGGGGGGGATCACGACCCAGTACTTC. The chain joins TRBV3-1 to TRBJ2-5; D is possibly TRBD2 (7 bases). V lost 4 bases to trimming and J lost 7 bases, with 16 bases between them. The length of the CDR3 is 14 residues. CDR1 LGHDT and CDR2 YNNKEL come from the germline V gene (reference sequence).

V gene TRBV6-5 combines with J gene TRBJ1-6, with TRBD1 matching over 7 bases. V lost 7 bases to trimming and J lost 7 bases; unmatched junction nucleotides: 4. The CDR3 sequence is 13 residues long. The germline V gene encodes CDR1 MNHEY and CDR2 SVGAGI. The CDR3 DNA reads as TGTGCCAGCAATCCGACAGGGAATTCACCCCTCCACTTT. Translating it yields CASNPTGNSPLHF.

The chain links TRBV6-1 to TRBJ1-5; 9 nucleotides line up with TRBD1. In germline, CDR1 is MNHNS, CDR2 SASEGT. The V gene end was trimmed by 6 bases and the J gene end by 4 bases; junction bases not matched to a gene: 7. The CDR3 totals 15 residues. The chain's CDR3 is CASSRDRGTNQPQHF. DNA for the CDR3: TGTGCCAGCAGCAGAGACAGGGGGACTAATCAGCCCCAGCATTTT.

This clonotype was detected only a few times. The CDR3 reads CASSLEMGETQYF. CDR3 bases: TGCGCCAGCAGCTTGGAGATGGGAGAGACCCAGTACTTC. The V gene is TRBV5-1, the J gene TRBJ2-5; D unresolved. There are 13 residues in the CDR3. V dropped 0 bases and J dropped 4 bases, with 7 bases sitting between them. Germline V CDR1 and CDR2: SGHRS, YFSETQ.

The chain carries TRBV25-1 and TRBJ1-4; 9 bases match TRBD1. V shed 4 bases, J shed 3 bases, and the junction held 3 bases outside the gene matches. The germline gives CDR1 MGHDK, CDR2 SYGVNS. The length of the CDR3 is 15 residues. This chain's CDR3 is CASSGWTGANEKLFF. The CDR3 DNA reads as TGTGCCAGCAGTGGATGGACAGGGGCTAATGAAAAACTGTTTTTT.

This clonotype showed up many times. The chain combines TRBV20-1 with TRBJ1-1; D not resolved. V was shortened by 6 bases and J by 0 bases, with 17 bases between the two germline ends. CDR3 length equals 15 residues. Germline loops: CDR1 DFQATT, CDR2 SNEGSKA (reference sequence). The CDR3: CSATRPTRMNTEAFF. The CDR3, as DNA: TGCAGTGCAACCCGGCCTACCCGGATGAACACTGAAGCTTTCTTT.

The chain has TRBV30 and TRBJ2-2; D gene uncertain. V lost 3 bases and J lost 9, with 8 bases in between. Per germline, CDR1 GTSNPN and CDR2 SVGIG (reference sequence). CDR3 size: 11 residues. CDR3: CAWSRLRELFF. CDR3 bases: TGTGCCTGGAGCCGGTTGAGGGAGCTGTTTTTT.

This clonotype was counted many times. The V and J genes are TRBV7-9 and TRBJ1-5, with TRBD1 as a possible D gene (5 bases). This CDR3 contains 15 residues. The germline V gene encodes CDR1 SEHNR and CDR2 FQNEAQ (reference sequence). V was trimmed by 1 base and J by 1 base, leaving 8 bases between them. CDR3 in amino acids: CASSLERGSNQPQHF. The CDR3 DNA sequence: TGTGCCAGCAGCTTAGAGAGGGGAAGCAATCAGCCCCAGCATTTT.

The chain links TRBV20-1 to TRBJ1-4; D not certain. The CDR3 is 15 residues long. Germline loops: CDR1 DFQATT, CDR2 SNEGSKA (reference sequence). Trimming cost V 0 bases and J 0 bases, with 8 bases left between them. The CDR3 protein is CSARDIAATNEKLFF. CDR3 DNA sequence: TGCAGTGCTAGAGACATTGCAGCAACTAATGAAAAACTGTTTTTT.

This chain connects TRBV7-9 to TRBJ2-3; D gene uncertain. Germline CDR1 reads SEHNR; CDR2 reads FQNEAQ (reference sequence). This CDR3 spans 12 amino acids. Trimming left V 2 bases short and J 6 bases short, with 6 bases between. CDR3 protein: CASSLTWDTQYF. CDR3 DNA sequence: TGTGCCAGCAGCTTAACCTGGGATACGCAGTATTTT.

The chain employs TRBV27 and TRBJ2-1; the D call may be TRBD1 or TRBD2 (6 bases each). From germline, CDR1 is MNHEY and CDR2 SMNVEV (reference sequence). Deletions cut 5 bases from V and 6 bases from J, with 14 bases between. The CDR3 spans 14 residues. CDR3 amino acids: CASSPPGGLNEQFF. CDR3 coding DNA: TGTGCCAGCAGTCCTCCCGGGGGCCTCAATGAGCAGTTCTTC.

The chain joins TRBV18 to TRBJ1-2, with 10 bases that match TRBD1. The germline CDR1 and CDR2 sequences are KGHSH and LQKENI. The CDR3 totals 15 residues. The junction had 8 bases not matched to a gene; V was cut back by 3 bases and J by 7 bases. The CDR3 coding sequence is TGTGCCAGCTCACCTCAGGGACAGGGGAATAGTGGCTACACCTTC. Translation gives CASSPQGQGNSGYTF.

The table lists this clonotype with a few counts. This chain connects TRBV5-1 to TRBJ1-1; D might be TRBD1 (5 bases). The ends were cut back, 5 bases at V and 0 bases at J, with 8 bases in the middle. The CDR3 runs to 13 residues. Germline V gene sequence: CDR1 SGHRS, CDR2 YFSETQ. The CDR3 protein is CASRGVLNTEAFF. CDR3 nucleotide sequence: TGCGCCAGCAGGGGGGTGTTGAACACTGAAGCTTTCTTT.

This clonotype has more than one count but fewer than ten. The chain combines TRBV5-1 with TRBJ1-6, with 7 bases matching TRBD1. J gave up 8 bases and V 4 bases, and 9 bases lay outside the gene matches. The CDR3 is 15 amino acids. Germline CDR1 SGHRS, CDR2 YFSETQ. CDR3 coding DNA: TGCGCCAGCAGCACAAGCAGGGGGGGCGATTCACCCCTCCACTTT. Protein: CASSTSRGGDSPLHF.

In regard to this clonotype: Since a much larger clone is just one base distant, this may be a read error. This CDR3 is CTSRTSGGTDTQYF. CDR3 bases: TGTACCAGCAGGACTAGCGGGGGCACAGATACGCAGTATTTT. The chain uses TRBV6-1 and TRBJ2-3; TRBD2 matches 12 bases. The CDR3 length is 14 residues. Germline CDR1 and CDR2: MNHNS and SASEGT.

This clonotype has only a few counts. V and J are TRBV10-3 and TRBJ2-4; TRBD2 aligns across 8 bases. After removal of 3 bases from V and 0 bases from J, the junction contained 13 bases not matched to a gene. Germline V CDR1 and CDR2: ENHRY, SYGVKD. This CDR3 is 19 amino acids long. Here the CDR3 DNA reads TGTGCCATCAGTGAACAAGCGGGAGTTTCCTCAACAGCCAAAAACATTCAGTACTTC. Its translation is CAISEQAGVSSTAKNIQYF.

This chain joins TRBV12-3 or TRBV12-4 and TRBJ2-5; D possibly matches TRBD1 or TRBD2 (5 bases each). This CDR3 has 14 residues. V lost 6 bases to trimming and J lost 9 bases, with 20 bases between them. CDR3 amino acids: CASRSPRRGEAQYF. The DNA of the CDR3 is TGTGCCAGCAGGAGCCCAAGACGGGGCGAGGCCCAGTACTTC.

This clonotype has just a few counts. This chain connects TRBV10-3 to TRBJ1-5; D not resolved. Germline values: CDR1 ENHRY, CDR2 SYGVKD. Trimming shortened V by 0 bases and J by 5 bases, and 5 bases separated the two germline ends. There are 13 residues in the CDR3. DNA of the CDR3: TGTGCCATCAGTGAGTCAAAAGATCAGCCCCAGCATTTT. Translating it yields CAISESKDQPQHF.

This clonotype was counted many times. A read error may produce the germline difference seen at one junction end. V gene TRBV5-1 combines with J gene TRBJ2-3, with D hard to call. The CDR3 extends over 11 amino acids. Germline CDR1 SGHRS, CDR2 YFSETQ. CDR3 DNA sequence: TGTGCCAGCAGTACCACAGATACGCAGTATTTT. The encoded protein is CASSTTDTQYF. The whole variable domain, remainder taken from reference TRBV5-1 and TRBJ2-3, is KAGVTQTPRYLIKTRGQQVTLSCSPISGHRSVSWYQQTPGQGLQFLFEYFSETQRNKGNFPGRFSGRQFSNSRSEMNVSTLELGDSALYLCASSTTDTQYFGPGTRLTVL.

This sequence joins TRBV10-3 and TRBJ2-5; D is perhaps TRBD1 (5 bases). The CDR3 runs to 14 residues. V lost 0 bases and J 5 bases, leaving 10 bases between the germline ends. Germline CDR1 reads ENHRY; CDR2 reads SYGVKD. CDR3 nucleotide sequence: TGTGCCATCAGTGAGTCTCGGGCAGGGGAGACCCAGTACTTC. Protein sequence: CAISESRAGETQYF.

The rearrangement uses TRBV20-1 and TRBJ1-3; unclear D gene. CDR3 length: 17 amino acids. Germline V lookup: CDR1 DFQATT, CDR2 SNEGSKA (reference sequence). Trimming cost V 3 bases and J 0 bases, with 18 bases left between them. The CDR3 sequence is CSASWGLPRSSGNTIYF. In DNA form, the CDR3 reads TGCAGTGCTAGTTGGGGATTACCCAGAAGCTCTGGAAACACCATATATTTT.

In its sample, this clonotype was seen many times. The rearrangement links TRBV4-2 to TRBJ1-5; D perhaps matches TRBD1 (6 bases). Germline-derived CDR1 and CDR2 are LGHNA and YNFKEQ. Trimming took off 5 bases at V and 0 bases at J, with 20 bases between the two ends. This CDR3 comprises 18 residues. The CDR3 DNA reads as TGTGCCAGCAGCGACCTCGGCAGGGGACAAGATAGCAATCAGCCCCAGCATTTT. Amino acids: CASSDLGRGQDSNQPQHF.